This entry is about one T cell receptor beta chain. This clone was observed a few times. The antigen this receptor binds is unknown. No quality values exist for individual bases; no much larger clone is one base distant. The same CDR3 is also encoded by other DNA sequences in this sample. In total, 500 to 700 healthy bone marrow donors made up the cohort. All cohort members were sampled while nominally healthy, although unrecorded immune exposures were likely present. The donor was CMV seronegative and belonged to the group of 352 seronegative cohort members. Every donor gave a peripheral blood sample, and the peripheral blood mononuclear cells from that sample were used for TCR beta sequencing. Genomic DNA extraction from the blood cell samples was performed with the Qiagen DNeasy Blood Extraction Kit. The data were obtained in a study of cytomegalovirus exposure and HLA in healthy donors (dated by TCRdb to about 2017). Background on the whole study: According to an earlier analysis of several hundred of the donors, some 180 million T cells yielded 95 million to 140 million unique TCR beta sequences and roughly 280 Gb of sequence data. Roughly 300 gigabases of sequencing data and approximately 92 million unique TCR sequences made up an early release that covered roughly 670 HLA-typed donors. In a later analysis, previously published TCR beta repertoires from more than 500 donors were re-analyzed and high-resolution HLA genotyping was added so that TCR occurrence patterns could be studied. A later genetic analysis used genome-wide SNP genotypes for about three fifths of the 666 donors, treating that subset as a discovery cohort. High-throughput TCR immunosequencing, statistical association of individual TCRs with disease status, and machine learning were combined to predict cytomegalovirus infection status. To decide whether each TCR beta V gene segment behaved as functional or pseudogenic, an earlier analysis of 587 of the donors relied on high-throughput TCR beta sequencing. A separate validation cohort of 100 to 150 different subjects was used in addition to the roughly 670-subject first cohort. Donor age, sex, ethnicity and CMV serostatus were compiled together with the repertoire data. All discovery cohort repertoires had been generated using a single sequencing platform. In the later analysis, no new phenotypic data were used to find candidate immune exposures; instead, reliance was placed on TCR beta sequences and their occurrence across donors. Typing coverage varied by locus: about 620-640 donors for A, B, C, DRB1 and DQB1; roughly 500 for DQA1; about 600 for DPA1; approximately 450 for DPB1. Across 398 genotyped donors of the cohort, an average of 235,054 unique TCR beta nucleotide sequences per donor were sequenced, and roughly 18% of those sequences were non-productive. HLA typing included class I and class II loci at four-digit resolution. The study used immunosequencing to profile the T cell repertoires of hundreds of subjects and linked those repertoires to cytomegalovirus serostatus. Roughly five DR-DQ haplotypes were treated as single units for association and clustering because of strong linkage in the cohort. Of the roughly 410 genotyped donors, 70% to 90% were placed in the genetic ancestry cluster associated with self-reported Caucasian donors. The study was designed to test whether signatures of past pathogen exposure could be identified by cataloging public T cell receptors.

The investigation overall reported the following: Sequencing depth was assumed to be roughly uniform across donors in the presence/absence analyses, though that assumption may not hold. According to the authors, the approach could potentially be generalized to other disease states and immunological phenotypes. Some IMGT-functional V segments, including TRBV6-2 and TRBV6-3, could not be told apart with the 87-base-pair reads, so those segments were excluded. Because counts were too low, 15 to 20 rarely observed V segments, including chromosome 9 orphons, were excluded from the earlier analysis of some 540 of the donors. V-gene and J-gene trimming of TCR beta chains was associated with a missense DCLRE1C variant in a later genetic analysis, and the association was replicated in an independent cohort. Specific HLA alleles were associated with 15,000 to 20,000 TCR beta sequences at a false discovery rate of 0.05 in a later analysis. A further reported finding was that TCR beta sequences accurately predicted the HLA-A and HLA-B alleles for most subjects in the first cohort. In a later analysis, several top co-occurrence clusters were reported to appear linked to parvovirus B19, influenza, CMV and Epstein-Barr virus. In a later analysis, most CMV-associated TCR beta chains were found to appear HLA-restricted, with HLA associations seemingly driven largely by CMV exposure. In a later analysis, TCR association rates were found to vary across HLA loci, with the most associated TCRs seen for DRB1 alleles and the fewest for HLA-C alleles. This cohort had only TCR beta chains sequenced, and the lack of alpha or paired-chain data limited which features could be detected. Immune exposure information for the cohort was limited to CMV serostatus. The sequencing pipeline was judged likely to have produced a cluster of highly shared sequence variants as a technical artifact. According to a later genetic analysis, donors in an Asian-associated ancestry cluster had fewer N-insertions in productive TCRs than the approximately 700-donor mean. A later analysis found that HLA-associated TCR beta chains were more clonally expanded and had lower generation probabilities than equally common non-associated chains. Cytomegalovirus status was reported to be diagnosed by the classifier with high specificity and sensitivity in both the original and validation cohorts. The study gave a list of some 150 TCR beta chains associated with cytomegalovirus. Linkage disequilibrium might explain the correlated functional status among segregating V segments, but an unknown experimental factor could not be excluded. Strong co-occurrence of HLA alleles, especially DR and DQ, made assigning TCR associations to individual alleles difficult. In an earlier analysis of approximately 590 of the donors, most TCR beta V segments were observed in productive rearrangements about 87% or about 30% of the time, broadly matching IMGT annotations. Across donors, most TCR sequences were observed very rarely, whereas some public TCRs were present in many individuals. HLA typing was unavailable for some donors at each locus, so association tests used only the typed subset. Three of the identified cytomegalovirus-associated TCR beta chains were confirmed in vitro to be specific for cytomegalovirus antigens.

The CDR1 and CDR2 encoded by the germline V gene are SGHRS and YFSETQ. From V the trimming removes 0 bases and from J it removes 1 base, while the gene matches leave 2 bases of the junction unaccounted for. Measured from the cysteine to the phenylalanine, the CDR3 is 15 residues long. Only the CDR3 region is kept as DNA, spanning 45 bases read in frame from base 1. Library preparation was by the immunoSEQ multiplex PCR assay. A mixture of 60 forward primers for TCR Vbeta segments and 13 reverse primers for TCR Jbeta segments was used in the multiplex PCR. The CDR3 region of rearranged TCR beta genes was amplified from genomic DNA with a multiplex PCR assay. The amplified TCR beta libraries were sequenced on the Illumina HiSeq System as 87-base-pair reads. Regarding the original processing steps: A later analysis tallied 70 million to 100 million unique TCR beta chains across the 650 to 750 repertoires, and about 10 million of those chains were shared by two or more donors. A nearest-neighbor algorithm error-corrected the raw reads and collapsed the reads into unique sequences, merging closely related sequences to remove PCR and sequencing errors. Alignment of CDR3 sequences to IMGT reference sequences was used to assign V, D and J gene segments. For a sequence to be retained, a match of at least six nucleotides to both a V gene segment and a J gene segment was required. A rearrangement was called productive if the CDR3 had no stop codons and remained in frame with V and J, and every other rearrangement was called non-productive. Following IMGT convention, CDR3 was defined as the stretch from the second conserved V-encoded cysteine to the conserved J-encoded phenylalanine. In an earlier analysis of roughly 580 of the donors, sequences lacking an unambiguous match to a single V gene segment were excluded. In an earlier analysis of several hundred of the donors, a V segment was called functional when productive rearrangements were above 56.7%, and segregating when the standard deviation between donors exceeded 5%. To diagnose cytomegalovirus status from the catalog of TCR beta chain sequences, a statistical classification framework was built. In a later analysis, V and J genes were assigned by comparing TCR nucleotide sequences against IMGT/GENE-DB human TR gene sequences. A later analysis assigned CDR3 sequences and most-parsimonious VDJ recombination scenarios with the TCRdist pipeline. A later analysis defined each TCR beta chain by its CDR3 amino acid sequence plus V-gene family, and excluded reads lacking a unique V-gene family. As a way to deal with suspected cross-contamination and a sequencing artifact, a later analysis dropped hundreds of nucleotide sequences that were highly shared and had low generation probability. In a later analysis, a clonal expansion index for each public chain was calculated from normalized within-repertoire ranks of inferred template counts. Generation probabilities in a later analysis came from a VDJ recombination model fitted to out-of-frame rearrangements, and those results were checked against IGoR. A later analysis scored TCR-TCR, TCR-HLA and TCR-CMV co-occurrence with hypergeometric tests, applying a repertoire-size bias correction to TCR pairs. To estimate false discovery rates, a later analysis permuted the HLA or CMV assignments 20 times. In a later analysis, co-occurring TCRs were grouped with DBSCAN, and TCRdist sequence similarity was added when clustering was performed within HLA-allele-positive subsets. Repertoires with fewer than 30,000 or more than 120,000 public chains, plus five repertoires with anomalous nucleotide sharing, were excluded from co-occurrence clustering. TCRdb provides this immuneACCESS table in a form limited to in-frame rearrangements. Some clones are lacking; in checked studies, under half of them reflect an unresolved V gene, and why the rest are absent is not known. That table furnishes V, J and clone size, whereas the DNA furnished D and trimming. Present in this sample are 200,000 to 250,000 clones, less than 85% of which were seen just once. 0.63% of the sample is in the top ten clones.

This sequence uses TRBV5-1 and TRBJ2-3, with 7 bases aligning to TRBD1. The specimen sequenced was PBMCs. This TCR came from a man aged 18 to 30 in good health and CMV-seronegative. The nucleotide sequence reads as follows: TGCGCCAGCAGCTTGGGACAGGGAGGCACAGATACGCAGTATTTT. The resulting protein is CASSLGQGGTDTQYF.